This entry concerns a single T cell receptor (beta chain). Its target is unknown. This record belongs to a study of T-cell memory formation after mild COVID-19. General study results and limits: Contracting clones from day 15 to 85 showed balanced CD4/CD8; later expanders favored CD4+. Contracting clones localized mainly to CM and EM when CD4+ and mainly to EMRA when CD8+. The study detected some responding clones in pre-infection memory, suggesting cross-reactive memory joined.

TCRdb fed the 5' RACE reads into MiXCR, producing one record per CDR3 protein. The repertoire includes about 470,000 distinct CDR3 sequences, 15% to 20% of them detected once, and more than 9% sits in the top ten. Per germline, CDR1 SGHTA and CDR2 FQGTGA. Deletions cut 4 bases from V and 3 bases from J, with 19 bases between. The CDR3 loop spans 16 amino acids. The sequencing input was PBMCs or a T cell subset sorted from them (not recorded which). The chain joins TRBV7-3 to TRBJ2-7; D remains ambiguous. The sequence was obtained from an adult woman who had mild COVID-19 (a few samples of this study predate the infection). Cell type and time point are not known. The CDR3 sequence is CASSSTPTERVYEQYF. CDR3 nucleotides: TGTGCCAGCAGCTCAACTCCTACCGAGCGAGTCTACGAGCAGTACTTC.